This is a list of T cell receptor beta chains from one sample in a study of STAT3 mutations in large granular lymphocyte leukemia. Libraries were prepared by immunoSEQ multiplex PCR; TCRdb keeps only in-frame clonotypes and omits some of them. Counted here are 25,000 to 30,000 clones, 70% to 80% occurring once; the ten biggest clones make up 30%. Material: peripheral blood mononuclear cells. The receptors stem from a woman in her 50s with T-cell large granular lymphocyte leukemia. Some clones in this sample may be carry-over from other donors' samples. The conserved cysteine and the conserved F or W are not part of the CDR3 here. Only some rows state a clone size, as once, few, many or a class for expanded clones.

TRBJ2-5 | 14 | TRBV28 | NA | ASSSQRQGPQETQY
TRBJ2-5 | 14 | TRBV7-2 | NA | ASSARGLILQETQY
TRBJ1-1 | 12 | TRBV4-3 | NA | ASSQTGLRTEAF
TRBJ2-3 | 16 | TRBV5-1 | NA | ASSLAFLQRINTDTQY
TRBJ1-1 | 12 | TRBV6-6 | once | ASSLAQGASEAF
TRBJ2-2 | 16 | TRBV7-9 | NA | ASSSGQISGTYTGELF
TRBJ1-2 | 12 | TRBV30 | once | AWRPTQGGYGYT
TRBJ2-7 | 11 | TRBV6-5 | once | ASSYLGGGEQY
TRBJ2-5 | 13 | TRBV6-5 | NA | ASSLSRTGGETQY
TRBJ2-7 | 11 | TRBV11-3 | few | ASSLSGSYEQY
TRBJ1-3 | 13 | TRBV5-1 | NA | ASSSGGGYGNTIY
TRBJ2-7 | 12 | TRBV29-1 | NA | SVVWDSGEGEQY
TRBJ2-5 | 12 | TRBV10-3 | NA | AISPPGQWETQY
TRBJ1-1 | 11 | TRBV7-9 | NA | ASSLETNTEAF
TRBJ2-7 | 11 | TRBV19 | NA | ASSTRHGYEQY
TRBJ1-4 | 12 | TRBV5-1 | NA | ASSRAGPGEKLF
TRBJ1-5 | 13 | TRBV28 | NA | ASSSQGASNQPQH
TRBJ1-4 | 13 | TRBV18 | NA | ASSPRQGSNEKLF
TRBJ2-7 | 9 | TRBV6-6 | NA | ASSPKYEQY
TRBJ2-1 | 13 | TRBV5-1 | NA | ASSAGPGLGNEQF
TRBJ2-5 | 10 | TRBV5-1 | NA | ASSLRGETQY
TRBJ2-5 | 12 | TRBV30 | NA | AWSKTGVQETQY
TRBJ2-3 | 13 | TRBV28 | NA | ASSLKGAGIDTQY
TRBJ1-2 | 12 | TRBV7-8 | few | ASSSTAGGYGYT
TRBJ2-6 | 15 | TRBV6-1 | few | ASSELQGASGANVLT
TRBJ2-1 | 10 | TRBV18 | NA | ASSPLGFEQF
TRBJ1-4 | 13 | TRBV6-5 | once | ASRPDRATNEKLF
TRBJ2-7 | 13 | TRBV30 | NA | AWSGRREATYEQY
TRBJ2-3 | 10 | TRBV5-4 | NA | ASSLERDTQY
TRBJ2-5 | 12 | TRBV7-7 | NA | ASSAGGLGETQY
TRBJ1-2 | 13 | TRBV7-2 | NA | ASSPTTGPNYGYT
TRBJ2-3 | 14 | TRBV5-1 | NA | ASSLKTSGYGNTQY
TRBJ2-1 | 14 | TRBV7-2 | NA | ASSLTLAGGGSARI
TRBJ2-7 | 10 | TRBV28 | NA | ASSLIGDGQY
TRBJ2-7 | 12 | TRBV6-6 | NA | AIRGAGGDYEQY
TRBJ1-1 | 11 | TRBV7-3 | NA | ASSHTMHTEAF
TRBJ2-3 | 16 | TRBV5-1 | NA | ASSLATSGAISTDTQY
TRBJ2-1 | 13 | TRBV15 | once | ATSRDGYSYNEQF
TRBJ1-1 | 12 | TRBV13 | NA | ASSSYTANTEAF
TRBJ2-7 | 13 | TRBV7-8 | NA | ASSLSGPVSYEQY
TRBJ2-4 | 14 | TRBV28 | NA | ASSLATGGSKNIQY
TRBJ2-1 | 9 | TRBV25-1 | few | ASSEEVEQF
TRBJ2-3 | 14 | TRBV15 | NA | ATSRDLAGAADTQY
TRBJ2-6 | 14 | TRBV7-9 | NA | ASSSLRNSGANVLT
TRBJ2-7 | 12 | TRBV30 | once | AWSLQAVSYEQY
TRBJ2-7 | 11 | TRBV28 | NA | ASSLGRSYEQY
TRBJ1-1 | 11 | TRBV28 | few | ASSTDTNTEAF
TRBJ2-1 | 11 | TRBV11-2 | NA | ASSLSGVNEQF
TRBJ2-2 | 11 | TRBV5-1 | NA | ASSTTRPGELF
TRBJ2-3 | 10 | TRBV12-5 | NA | ASGLSPDTQY